This T cell receptor beta chain comes out of a study of blood T cell repertoires in COVID-19. Looking at the study overall: The origin of the acute and convalescent COVID-19 samples was the United States, Italy and Spain.

Clones were read by immunoSEQ multiplex PCR, and TCRdb kept only the in-frame ones, dropping some. Of 150,000 to 180,000 clones in the sample, around 84% were seen once. Germline assignment: CDR1 SNHLY and CDR2 FYNNEI. V was clipped by 7 bases and J by 5 bases, with 20 bases between them. The CDR3 length is 15 residues. The sequenced material came from PBMCs or T cells enriched from blood (not recorded which). This sequence was found in a man aged 45 to 65 who had recovered from COVID-19. This rearrangement joins TRBV2 to TRBJ1-2, with a weak D call TRBD1 (5 bases). CDR3 coding DNA: TGTGCCAGCACCTGGGCCCGGACAACGACTTATGGCTACACCTTC. It encodes CASTWARTTTYGYTF. Combining the CDR3 with reference TRBV2 and TRBJ1-2 gives the whole variable domain EPEVTQTPSHQVTQMGQEVILRCVPISNHLYFYWYRQILGQKVEFLVSFYNNEISEKSEIFDDQFSVERPDGSNFTLKIRSTKLEDSAMYFCASTWARTTTYGYTFGSGTRLTVV.